The 10 T cell receptor beta chains below were found in one sample sequenced in a study of early T cells in non-severe SARS-CoV-2 infection. TCRdb reprocessed the 5' RACE reads with MiXCR, giving one entry per CDR3 protein. The sample lists 25,000 to 35,000 distinct CDR3 sequences, approximately 6.6% occurring once. Sequences were derived from whole blood, sampled at baseline. The origin of the receptors is an adult who was a healthcare worker with PCR-confirmed SARS-CoV-2 infection or an uninfected control (not recorded which).

This clonotype was recorded at least ten times. The genes are TRBV19 and TRBJ1-5, with D perhaps TRBD1 (5 bases). The CDR3 spans 15 residues. V lost 5 bases, J lost 2 bases, and 13 bases lay in between. Germline CDR1 LNHDA, CDR2 SQIVND (reference sequence). The CDR3 protein is CASSASRGRNQPQHF. The CDR3, as DNA: TGTGCCAGTAGTGCTTCCCGGGGCCGCAATCAGCCCCAGCATTTT.

This clonotype was recorded many times. This chain links TRBV12-3 or TRBV12-4 with TRBJ2-7; 10 bases agree with TRBD1. Germline trimming cut 3 bases from V and 7 bases from J; bases unmatched to any gene: 6. CDR3 size: 14 residues. This CDR3 reads CASSFGTGETEQYF. The CDR3 nucleotides read TGTGCCAGCAGTTTTGGGACAGGGGAAACAGAGCAGTACTTC.

This clonotype has a count of ten or more. This chain joins TRBV7-2 and TRBJ1-2; a possible D gene is TRBD1 (6 bases). Germline values: CDR1 SGHTA, CDR2 FQGNSA. V shed 2 bases and J shed 3 bases, with 10 bases lying between them. CDR3 size: 14 residues. The CDR3: CASSLRRTDYGYTF. The CDR3 DNA sequence: TGTGCCAGCAGCTTAAGAAGGACAGACTATGGCTACACCTTC. Complete variable domain (other parts from reference TRBV7-2 and TRBJ1-2): GAGVSQSPSNKVTEKGKDVELRCDPISGHTALYWYRQSLGQGLEFLIYFQGNSAPDKSGLPSDRFSAERTGGSVSTLTIQRTQQEDSAVYLCASSLRRTDYGYTFGSGTRLTVV.

This clonotype was seen ten or more times. The chain combines TRBV7-9 with TRBJ1-2; D possibly corresponds to TRBD1 (6 bases). Germline CDR1 is SEHNR and CDR2 is FQNEAQ (reference sequence). With 5 bases removed from V and 0 bases from J, the gap between germline ends came to 13 bases. The CDR3 sequence is 15 residues long. For the CDR3, the DNA is TGTGCCAGCAGCCCCAGGGGATCCGCTAACTATGGCTACACCTTC. This codes for CASSPRGSANYGYTF.

This clonotype has ten or more counts. This chain uses TRBV4-1 with TRBJ2-1; D gene unclear. Looked up from germline, CDR1 is MGHRA and CDR2 is YSYEKL. The V gene lost 2 bases and the J gene lost 3 bases, with 11 bases spanning the gap. The CDR3 spans 15 residues. The CDR3 is CASSQLDRYYNEQFF. In DNA form, the CDR3 reads TGCGCCAGCAGCCAACTGGACCGGTACTACAATGAGCAGTTCTTC.

Concerning this clonotype itself: A clone one base away is much larger, so this may be a read error. J is TRBJ2-4 and V is TRBV7-2; D perhaps matches TRBD2 (5 bases). This CDR3 region has 14 residues. From germline, CDR1 is SGHTA and CDR2 FQGNSA. CDR3 coding DNA: TGTGCCAGCAGCCCCCGGGCTTACGGAGGTATTCAGAACTTC. Translated: CASSPRAYGGIQNF.

V gene TRBV5-4 combines with J gene TRBJ2-3; TRBD2 aligns across 11 bases. The CDR3 covers 17 residues. CDR1 SGHNT and CDR2 YYREEE come from the germline V gene (reference sequence). V gave up 4 bases and J gave up 1 base; unmatched junction bases: 8. The CDR3 here is CASSRGLAGGGTDTQYF. The CDR3 nucleotides are TGTGCCAGCAGCCGAGGTCTAGCGGGGGGCGGCACAGATACGCAGTATTTT.

This clonotype showed up many times. The chain has TRBV7-9 and TRBJ1-6; TRBD1 matches 10 bases. The V gene end was trimmed by 6 bases and the J gene end by 8 bases; junction bases not matched to a gene: 7. The CDR3 is 15 residues long. The V gene's germline CDR1 is SEHNR and CDR2 FQNEAQ (reference sequence). The CDR3 protein is CASSPKTGGDSPLHF. The CDR3 DNA follows: TGTGCCAGCAGTCCTAAGACAGGGGGCGATTCACCCCTCCACTTT.

This clonotype was seen repeatedly, ten times or more. The chain links TRBV7-2 to TRBJ1-6, with D unresolved. The CDR3 loop spans 15 amino acids. Looked up from germline, CDR1 is SGHTA and CDR2 is FQGNSA. V was trimmed by 2 bases and J by 5 bases, leaving 10 bases between them. CDR3 sequence reads: CASSLMVGNNSPLHF. The CDR3 DNA follows: TGTGCCAGCAGCTTAATGGTAGGAAATAATTCACCCCTCCACTTT. The complete variable domain, with remaining parts taken from reference TRBV7-2 and TRBJ1-6, reads GAGVSQSPSNKVTEKGKDVELRCDPISGHTALYWYRQSLGQGLEFLIYFQGNSAPDKSGLPSDRFSAERTGGSVSTLTIQRTQQEDSAVYLCASSLMVGNNSPLHFGNGTRLTVT.

The table lists this clonotype with many counts. The J gene is TRBJ2-7, the V gene TRBV14; D might be TRBD2 (6 bases). There are 13 residues in the CDR3. Trimming left V 4 bases short and J 2 bases short, with 9 bases between. Germline-derived CDR1 and CDR2 are SGHDN and FVKESK. The chain's CDR3 is CASSPSGAYEQYF. The CDR3 DNA reads TGTGCCAGCAGCCCCTCGGGGGCCTACGAGCAGTACTTC.